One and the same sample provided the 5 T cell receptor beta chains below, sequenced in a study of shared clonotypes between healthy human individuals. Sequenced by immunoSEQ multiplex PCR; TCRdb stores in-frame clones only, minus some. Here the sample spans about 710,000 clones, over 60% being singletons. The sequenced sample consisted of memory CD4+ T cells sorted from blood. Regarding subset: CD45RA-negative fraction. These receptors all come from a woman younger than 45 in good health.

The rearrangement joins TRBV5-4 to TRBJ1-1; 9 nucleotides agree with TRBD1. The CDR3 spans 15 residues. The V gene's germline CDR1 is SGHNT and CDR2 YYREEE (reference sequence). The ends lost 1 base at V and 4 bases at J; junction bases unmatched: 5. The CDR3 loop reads CASSLWGTGTTEAFF. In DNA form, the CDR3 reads TGTGCCAGCAGCTTGTGGGGGACAGGGACCACTGAAGCTTTCTTT.

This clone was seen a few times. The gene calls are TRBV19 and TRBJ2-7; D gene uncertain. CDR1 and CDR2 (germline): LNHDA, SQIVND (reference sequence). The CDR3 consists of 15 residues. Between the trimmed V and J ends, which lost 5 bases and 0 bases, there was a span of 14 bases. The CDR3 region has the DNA TGTGCCAGTAGTCCCGACGGCTGGATCTCCTACGAGCAGTACTTC. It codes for CASSPDGWISYEQYF.

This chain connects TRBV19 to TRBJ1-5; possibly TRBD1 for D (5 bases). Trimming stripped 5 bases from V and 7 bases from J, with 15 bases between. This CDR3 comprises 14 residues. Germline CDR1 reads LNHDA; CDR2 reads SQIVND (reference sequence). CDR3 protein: CASSLRVGPQPQHF. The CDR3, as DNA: TGTGCCAGTAGTCTCCGGGTGGGGCCCCAGCCCCAGCATTTT.

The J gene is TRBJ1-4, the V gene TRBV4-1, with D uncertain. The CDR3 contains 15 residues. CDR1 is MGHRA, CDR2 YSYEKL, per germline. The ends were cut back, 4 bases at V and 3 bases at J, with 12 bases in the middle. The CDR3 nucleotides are TGCGCCAGCAGCCCCAGGAGCCTCCCTAATGAAAAACTGTTTTTT. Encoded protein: CASSPRSLPNEKLFF.

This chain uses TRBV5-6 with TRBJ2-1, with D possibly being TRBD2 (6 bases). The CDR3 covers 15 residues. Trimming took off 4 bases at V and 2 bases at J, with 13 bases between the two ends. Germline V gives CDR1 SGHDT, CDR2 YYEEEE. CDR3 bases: TGTGCCAGCAGCACGGGAGCGACGCCCTACAATGAGCAGTTCTTC. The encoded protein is CASSTGATPYNEQFF.